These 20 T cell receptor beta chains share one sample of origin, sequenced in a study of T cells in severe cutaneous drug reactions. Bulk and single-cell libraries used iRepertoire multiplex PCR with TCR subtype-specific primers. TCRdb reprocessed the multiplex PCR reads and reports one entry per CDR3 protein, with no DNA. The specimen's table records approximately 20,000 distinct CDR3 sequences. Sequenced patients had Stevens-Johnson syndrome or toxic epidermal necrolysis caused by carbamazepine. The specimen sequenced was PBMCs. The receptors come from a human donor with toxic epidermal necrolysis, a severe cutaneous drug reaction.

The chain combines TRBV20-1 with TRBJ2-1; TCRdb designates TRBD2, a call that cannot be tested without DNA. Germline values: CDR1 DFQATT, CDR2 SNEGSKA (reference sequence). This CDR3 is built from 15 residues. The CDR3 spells CSARDPLAGASEQFF.

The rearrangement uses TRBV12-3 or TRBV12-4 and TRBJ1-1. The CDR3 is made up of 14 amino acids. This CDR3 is CASSSLHLNTEAFF.

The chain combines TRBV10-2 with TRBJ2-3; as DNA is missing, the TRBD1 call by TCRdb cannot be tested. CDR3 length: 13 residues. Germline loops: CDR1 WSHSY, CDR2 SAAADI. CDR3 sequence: CASTGVRTDTQYF.

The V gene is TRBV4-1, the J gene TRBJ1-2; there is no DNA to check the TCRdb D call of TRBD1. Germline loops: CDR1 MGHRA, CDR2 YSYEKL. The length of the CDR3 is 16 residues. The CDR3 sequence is CASSQEINRADYGYTF.

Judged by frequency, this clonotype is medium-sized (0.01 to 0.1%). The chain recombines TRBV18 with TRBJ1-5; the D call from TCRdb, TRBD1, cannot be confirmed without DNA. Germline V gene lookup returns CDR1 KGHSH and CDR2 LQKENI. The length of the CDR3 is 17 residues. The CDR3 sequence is CASSRDRGSVSNQPQHF.

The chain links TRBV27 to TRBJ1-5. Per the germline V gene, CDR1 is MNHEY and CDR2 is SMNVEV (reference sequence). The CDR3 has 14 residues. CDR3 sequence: CASSIGGPNQPQHF.

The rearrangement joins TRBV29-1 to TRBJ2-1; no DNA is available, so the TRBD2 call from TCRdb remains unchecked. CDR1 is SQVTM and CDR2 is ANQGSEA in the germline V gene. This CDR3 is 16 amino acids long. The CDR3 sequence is CSAPTRLAGSYNEQFF.

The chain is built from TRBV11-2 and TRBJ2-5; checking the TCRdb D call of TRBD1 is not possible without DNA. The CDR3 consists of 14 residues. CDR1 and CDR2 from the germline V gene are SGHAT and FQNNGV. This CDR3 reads CASSTGPFQETQYF.

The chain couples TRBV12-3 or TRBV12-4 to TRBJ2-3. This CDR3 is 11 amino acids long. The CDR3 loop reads CASSVTDTQYF.

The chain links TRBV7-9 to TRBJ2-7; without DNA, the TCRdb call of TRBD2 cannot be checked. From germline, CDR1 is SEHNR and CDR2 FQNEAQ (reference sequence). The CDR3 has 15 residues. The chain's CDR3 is CASSLASSGRNEQYF. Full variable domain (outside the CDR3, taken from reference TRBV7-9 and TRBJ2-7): DTGVSQNPRHKITKRGQNVTFRCDPISEHNRLYWYRQTLGQGPEFLTYFQNEAQLEKSRLLSDRFSAERPKGSFSTLEIQRTEQGDSAMYLCASSLASSGRNEQYFGPGTRLTVT.

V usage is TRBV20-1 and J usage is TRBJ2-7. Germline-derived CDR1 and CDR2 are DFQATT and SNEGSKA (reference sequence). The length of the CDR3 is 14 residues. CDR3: CSARDQGNPYEQYF.

This chain's CDR3 is CASSFPTGQEAFF. This chain links TRBV7-9 with TRBJ1-1; TCRdb's D gene call, TRBD1, goes unchecked for lack of DNA. Germline-derived CDR1 and CDR2 are SEHNR and FQNEAQ (reference sequence). The CDR3 extends over 13 amino acids.

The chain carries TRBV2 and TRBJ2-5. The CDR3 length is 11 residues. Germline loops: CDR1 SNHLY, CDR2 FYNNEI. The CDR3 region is CASSEAKAEYF.

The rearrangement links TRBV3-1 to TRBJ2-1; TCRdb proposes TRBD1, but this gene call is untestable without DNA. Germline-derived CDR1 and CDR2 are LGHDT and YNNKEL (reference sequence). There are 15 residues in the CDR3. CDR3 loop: CASSHGRGQYNEQFF.

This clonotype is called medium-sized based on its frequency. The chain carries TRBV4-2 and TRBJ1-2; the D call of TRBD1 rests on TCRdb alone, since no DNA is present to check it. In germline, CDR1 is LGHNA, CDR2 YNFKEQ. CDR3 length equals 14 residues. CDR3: CASSQGPGSYGYTF.

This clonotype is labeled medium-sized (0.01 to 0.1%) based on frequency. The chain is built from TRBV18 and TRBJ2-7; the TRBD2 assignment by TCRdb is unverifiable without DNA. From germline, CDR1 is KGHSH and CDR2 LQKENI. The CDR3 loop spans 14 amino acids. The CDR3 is CASSQGLAGYEQYF.

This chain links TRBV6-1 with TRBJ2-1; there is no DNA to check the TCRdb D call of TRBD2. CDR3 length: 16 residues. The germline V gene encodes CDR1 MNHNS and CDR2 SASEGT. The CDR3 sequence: CASSSSGRDSYNEQFF.

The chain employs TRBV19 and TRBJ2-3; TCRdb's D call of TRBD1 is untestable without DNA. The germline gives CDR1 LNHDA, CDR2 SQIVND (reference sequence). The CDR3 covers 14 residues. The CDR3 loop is CASSMGAGEDTQYF.

The CDR3 here is CATSDRLAGSQYF. The rearrangement uses TRBV24-1 and TRBJ2-3; TCRdb returns TRBD2, unconfirmable since there is no DNA. In germline, CDR1 is KGHDR, CDR2 SFDVKD. The CDR3 extends over 13 amino acids.

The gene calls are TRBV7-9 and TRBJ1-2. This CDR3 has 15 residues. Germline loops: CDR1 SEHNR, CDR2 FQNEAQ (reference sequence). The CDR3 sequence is CASSLGAWGADGYTF.